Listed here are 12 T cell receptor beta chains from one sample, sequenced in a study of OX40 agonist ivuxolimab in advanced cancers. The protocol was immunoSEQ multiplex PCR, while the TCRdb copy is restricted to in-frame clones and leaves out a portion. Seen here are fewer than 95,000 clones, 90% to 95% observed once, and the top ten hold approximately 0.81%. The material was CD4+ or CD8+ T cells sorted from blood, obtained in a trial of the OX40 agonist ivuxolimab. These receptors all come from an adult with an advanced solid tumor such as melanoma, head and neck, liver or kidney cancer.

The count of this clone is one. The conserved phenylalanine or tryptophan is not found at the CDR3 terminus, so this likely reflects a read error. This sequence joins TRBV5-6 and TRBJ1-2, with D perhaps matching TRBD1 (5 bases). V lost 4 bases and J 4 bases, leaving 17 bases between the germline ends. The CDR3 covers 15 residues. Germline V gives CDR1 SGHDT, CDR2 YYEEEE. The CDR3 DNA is TGTGCCAGCAGCAAACCCTCCGGGGGGTTCTATGGCTACACCTCC. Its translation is CASSKPSGGFYGYTS.

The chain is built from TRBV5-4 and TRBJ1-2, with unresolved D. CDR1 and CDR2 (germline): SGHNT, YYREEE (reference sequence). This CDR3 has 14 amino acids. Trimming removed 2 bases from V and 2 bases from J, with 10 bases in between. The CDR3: CASSFGRVNYGYTF. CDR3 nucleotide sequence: TGTGCCAGCAGCTTTGGACGGGTAAACTATGGCTACACCTTC.

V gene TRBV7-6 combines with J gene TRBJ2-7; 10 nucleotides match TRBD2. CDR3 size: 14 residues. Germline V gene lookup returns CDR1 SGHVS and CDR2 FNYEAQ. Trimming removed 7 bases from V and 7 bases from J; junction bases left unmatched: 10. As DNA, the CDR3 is TGTGCCAGCACCCTCCTAGCGGGAGCTGGAGAGCAGTACTTC. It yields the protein CASTLLAGAGEQYF.

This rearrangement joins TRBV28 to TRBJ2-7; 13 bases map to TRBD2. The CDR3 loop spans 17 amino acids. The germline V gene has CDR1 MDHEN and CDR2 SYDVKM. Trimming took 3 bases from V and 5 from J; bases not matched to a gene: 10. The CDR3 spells CASSFGVTSGRINEQYF. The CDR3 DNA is TGTGCCAGCAGTTTTGGGGTGACTAGCGGGAGGATAAACGAGCAGTACTTC.

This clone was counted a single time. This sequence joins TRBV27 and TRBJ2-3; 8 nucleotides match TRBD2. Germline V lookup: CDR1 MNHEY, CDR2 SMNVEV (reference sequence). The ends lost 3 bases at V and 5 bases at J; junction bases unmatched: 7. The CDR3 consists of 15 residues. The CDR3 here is CASSFGRGLGDTQYF. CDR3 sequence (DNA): TGTGCCAGCAGTTTCGGGAGGGGCCTAGGAGATACGCAGTATTTT.

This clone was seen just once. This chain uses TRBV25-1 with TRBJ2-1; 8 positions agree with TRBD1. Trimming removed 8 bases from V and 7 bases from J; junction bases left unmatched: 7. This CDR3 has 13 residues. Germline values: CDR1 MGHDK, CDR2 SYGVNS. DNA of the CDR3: TGTGCCAGCCGTCGGACAGGGATAAATGAGCAGTTCTTC. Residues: CASRRTGINEQFF.

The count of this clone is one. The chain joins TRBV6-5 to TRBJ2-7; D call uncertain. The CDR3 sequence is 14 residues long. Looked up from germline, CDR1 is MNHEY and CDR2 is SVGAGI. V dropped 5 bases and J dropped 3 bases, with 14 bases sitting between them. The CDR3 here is CASSRRTGSYEQYF. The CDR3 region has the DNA TGTGCCAGCAGTCGACGGACGGGTAGCTACGAGCAGTACTTC.

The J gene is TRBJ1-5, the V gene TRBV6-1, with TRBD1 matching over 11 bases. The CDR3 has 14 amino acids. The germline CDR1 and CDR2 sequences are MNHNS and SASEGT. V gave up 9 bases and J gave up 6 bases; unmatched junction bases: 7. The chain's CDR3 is CASIRDRGFQPQHF. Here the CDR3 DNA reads TGTGCCAGTATCAGGGACAGGGGGTTTCAGCCCCAGCATTTT.

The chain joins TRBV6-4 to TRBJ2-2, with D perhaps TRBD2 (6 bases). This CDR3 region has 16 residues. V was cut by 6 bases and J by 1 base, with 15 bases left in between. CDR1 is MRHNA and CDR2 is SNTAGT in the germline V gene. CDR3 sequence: CASRRGLTENTGELFF. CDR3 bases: TGTGCCAGCAGGAGGGGACTGACAGAGAACACCGGGGAGCTGTTTTTT.

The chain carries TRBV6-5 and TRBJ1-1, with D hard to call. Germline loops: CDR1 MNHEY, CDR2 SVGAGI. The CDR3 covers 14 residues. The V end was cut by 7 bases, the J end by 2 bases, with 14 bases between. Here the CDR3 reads CASTQRQVNTEAFF. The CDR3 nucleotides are TGTGCCAGCACCCAACGGCAAGTCAACACTGAAGCTTTCTTT.

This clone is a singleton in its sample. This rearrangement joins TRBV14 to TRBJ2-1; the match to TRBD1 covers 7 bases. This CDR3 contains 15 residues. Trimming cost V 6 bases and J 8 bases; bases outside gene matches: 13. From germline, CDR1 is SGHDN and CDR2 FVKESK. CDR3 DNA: TGTGCCAGCAGAGAAAGGGCAGGGGGTGGGGATGAGCAGTTCTTC. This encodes CASRERAGGGDEQFF.

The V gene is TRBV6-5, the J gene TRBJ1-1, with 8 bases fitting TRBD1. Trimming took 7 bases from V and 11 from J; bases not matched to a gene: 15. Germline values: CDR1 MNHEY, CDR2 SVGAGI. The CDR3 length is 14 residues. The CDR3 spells CASISEQGGKNAFF. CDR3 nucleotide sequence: TGTGCCAGCATTTCCGAACAGGGGGGTAAAAACGCTTTCTTT.